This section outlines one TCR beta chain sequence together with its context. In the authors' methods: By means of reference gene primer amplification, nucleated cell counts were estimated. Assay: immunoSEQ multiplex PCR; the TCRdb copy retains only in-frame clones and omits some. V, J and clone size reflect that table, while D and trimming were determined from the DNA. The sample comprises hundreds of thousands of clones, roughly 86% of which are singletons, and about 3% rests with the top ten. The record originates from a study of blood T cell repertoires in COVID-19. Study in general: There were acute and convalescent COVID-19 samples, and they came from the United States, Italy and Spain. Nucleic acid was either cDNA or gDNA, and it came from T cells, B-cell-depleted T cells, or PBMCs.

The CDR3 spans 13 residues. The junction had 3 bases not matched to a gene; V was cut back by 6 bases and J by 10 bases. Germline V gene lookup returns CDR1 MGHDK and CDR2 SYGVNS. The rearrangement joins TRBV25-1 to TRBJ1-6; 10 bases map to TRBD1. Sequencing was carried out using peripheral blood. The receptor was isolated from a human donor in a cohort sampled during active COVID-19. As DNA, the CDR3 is TGTGCCAGCAGGGGGACAGGGGAATCACCCCTCCACTTT. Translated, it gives CASRGTGESPLHF.